This TCR beta chain was observed in a study of T cells expressing NK-cell markers. Overall study: Seven donors tested HCMV-seropositive and one tested seronegative among the eight sequenced. Whole-study results and caveats: A few donors likewise had their CD3+CD56-NKG2C+ fraction led by these clonotypes.

As regards this clonotype: The antigen is unknown.

The CDR3 is made up of 15 amino acids. Germline V gene lookup returns CDR1 MGHRA and CDR2 YSYEKL. UMI-tagged 5'RACE template switching yielded the TCR beta cDNA. TCRdb re-called the 5' RACE reads; every CDR3 protein appears as one record, without DNA. The sample table sets out about 400,000 distinct CDR3 sequences. The sample consisted of blood T cells: a sorted CD56 or NKG2C T cell subset, CD4+ or CD8+ T cells, or bulk PBMC T cells (not recorded which). The TCR sequence derives from a woman aged 45-59 years in good health. V and J are TRBV4-1 and TRBJ2-7; TCRdb returns TRBD1, unconfirmable since there is no DNA. The chain's CDR3 is CASSQGGGGDYEQYF.